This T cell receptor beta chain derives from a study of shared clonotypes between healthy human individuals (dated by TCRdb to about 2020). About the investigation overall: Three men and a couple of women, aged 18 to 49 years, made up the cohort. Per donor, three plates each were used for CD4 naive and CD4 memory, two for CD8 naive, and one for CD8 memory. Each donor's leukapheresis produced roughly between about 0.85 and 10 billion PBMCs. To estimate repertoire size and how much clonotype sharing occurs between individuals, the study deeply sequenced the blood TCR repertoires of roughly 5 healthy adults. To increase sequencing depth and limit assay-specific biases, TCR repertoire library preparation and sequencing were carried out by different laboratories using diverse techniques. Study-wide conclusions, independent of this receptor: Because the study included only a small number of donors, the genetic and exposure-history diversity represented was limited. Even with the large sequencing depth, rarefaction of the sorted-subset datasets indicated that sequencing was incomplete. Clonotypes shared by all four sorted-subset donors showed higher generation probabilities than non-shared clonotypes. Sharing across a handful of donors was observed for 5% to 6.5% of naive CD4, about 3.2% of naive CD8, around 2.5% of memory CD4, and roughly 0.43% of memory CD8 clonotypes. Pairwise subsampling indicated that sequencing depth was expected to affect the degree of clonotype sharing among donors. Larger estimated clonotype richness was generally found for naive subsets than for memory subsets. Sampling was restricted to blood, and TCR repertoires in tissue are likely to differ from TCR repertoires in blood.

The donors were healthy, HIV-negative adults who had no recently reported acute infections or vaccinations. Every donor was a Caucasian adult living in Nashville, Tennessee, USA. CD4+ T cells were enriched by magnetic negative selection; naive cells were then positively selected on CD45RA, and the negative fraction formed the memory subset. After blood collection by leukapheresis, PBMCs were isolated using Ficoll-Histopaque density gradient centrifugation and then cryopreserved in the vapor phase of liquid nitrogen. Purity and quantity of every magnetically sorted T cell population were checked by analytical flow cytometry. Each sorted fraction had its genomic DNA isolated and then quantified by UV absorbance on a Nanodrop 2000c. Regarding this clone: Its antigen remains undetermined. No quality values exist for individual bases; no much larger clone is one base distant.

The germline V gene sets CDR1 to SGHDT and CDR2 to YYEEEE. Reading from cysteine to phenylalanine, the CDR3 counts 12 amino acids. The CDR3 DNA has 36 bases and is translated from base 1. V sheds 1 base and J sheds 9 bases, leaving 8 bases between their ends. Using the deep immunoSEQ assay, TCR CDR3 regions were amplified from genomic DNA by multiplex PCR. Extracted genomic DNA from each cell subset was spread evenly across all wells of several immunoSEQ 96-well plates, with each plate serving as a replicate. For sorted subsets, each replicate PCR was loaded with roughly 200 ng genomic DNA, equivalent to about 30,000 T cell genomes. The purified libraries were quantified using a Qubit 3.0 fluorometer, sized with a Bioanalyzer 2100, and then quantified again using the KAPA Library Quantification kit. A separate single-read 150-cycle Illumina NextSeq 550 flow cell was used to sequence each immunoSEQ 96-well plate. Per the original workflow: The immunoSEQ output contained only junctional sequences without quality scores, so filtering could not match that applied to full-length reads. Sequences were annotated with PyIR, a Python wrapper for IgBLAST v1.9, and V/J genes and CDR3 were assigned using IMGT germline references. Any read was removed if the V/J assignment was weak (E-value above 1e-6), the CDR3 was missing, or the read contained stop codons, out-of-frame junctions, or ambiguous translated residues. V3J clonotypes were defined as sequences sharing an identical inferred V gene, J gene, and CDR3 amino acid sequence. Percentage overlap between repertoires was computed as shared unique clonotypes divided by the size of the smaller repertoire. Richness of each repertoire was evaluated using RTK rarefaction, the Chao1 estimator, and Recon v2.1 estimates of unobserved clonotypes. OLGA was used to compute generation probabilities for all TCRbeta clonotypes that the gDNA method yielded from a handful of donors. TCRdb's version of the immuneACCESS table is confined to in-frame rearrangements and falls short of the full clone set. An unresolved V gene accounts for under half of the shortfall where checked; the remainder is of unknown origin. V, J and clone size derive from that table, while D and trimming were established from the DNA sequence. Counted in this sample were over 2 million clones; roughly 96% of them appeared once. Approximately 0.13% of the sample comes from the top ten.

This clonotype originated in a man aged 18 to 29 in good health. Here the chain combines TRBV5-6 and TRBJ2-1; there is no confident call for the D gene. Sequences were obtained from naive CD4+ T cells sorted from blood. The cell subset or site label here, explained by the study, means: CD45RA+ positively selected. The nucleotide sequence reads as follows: TGTGCCAGCAGCTTGCCAGTTAGTGAGCAGTTCTTC. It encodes CASSLPVSEQFF.